These 8 T cell receptor beta chains were all obtained from the same sample, sequenced in a study of T-cell reconstitution after alpha-beta-depleted transplantation in children. This sample's TCRbeta library carried unique molecular identifier barcodes. From the PCR reads, TCRdb called clonotypes with MiXCR, one entry per CDR3 protein. The table includes approximately 270,000 distinct CDR3 sequences, 20% to 30% detected once. Sequenced material: PBMCs, mostly from graft donor cells, taken 360 days after TCRalphabeta/CD19-depleted stem cell transplant. The receptors here all came from a female patient between 2 and 10 years old who had a stem cell transplant for congenital amegakaryocytic thrombocytopenia, so the T cells may come from the graft donor.

The CDR3 DNA follows: TGTGCCAGCAGCTTGACCGGGACTAGTAACAATGAGCAGTTCTTC. It translates to CASSLTGTSNNEQFF. V gene TRBV11-3 combines with J gene TRBJ2-1; the match to TRBD2 covers 8 bases. This CDR3 has 15 residues. Per the germline V gene, CDR1 is SGHNT and CDR2 is YENEEA. The V gene end was trimmed by 3 bases and the J gene end by 5 bases; junction bases not matched to a gene: 6.

The CDR3 DNA reads TGCAGCGTTGAAGCTCCGGGTTCCCCAGATACGCAGTATTTT. The encoded protein is CSVEAPGSPDTQYF. The chain employs TRBV29-1 and TRBJ2-3; D unclear. The V end lost 1 base, the J end lost 4 bases, and 12 bases lay between the germline ends. CDR1 is SQVTM and CDR2 is ANQGSEA in the germline V gene. This CDR3 has 14 amino acids.

The sample holds many counts of this clonotype. This chain links TRBV12-3 or TRBV12-4 with TRBJ1-4; tentatively, D is TRBD1 (5 bases). V was cut by 6 bases and J by 11 bases, with 25 bases left in between. CDR3 length: 16 amino acids. CDR3 sequence (DNA): TGTGCCAGCAGCGTAAGTGGTGACAGCCTGAGTGGGAAACTGTTTTTT. Translation: CASSVSGDSLSGKLFF.

The J gene is TRBJ1-1, the V gene TRBV20-1; no clear D. Germline V gene lookup returns CDR1 DFQATT and CDR2 SNEGSKA (reference sequence). The CDR3 length is 13 residues. Trimming shortened V by 3 bases and J by 1 base, and 9 bases separated the two germline ends. Written as DNA, the CDR3 is TGCAGTGCTAGGCCACAGAGGAACACTGAAGCTTTCTTT. Its protein product is CSARPQRNTEAFF.

This clonotype was recorded a few times. The J gene is TRBJ2-3, the V gene TRBV20-1; D not certain. Trimming cost V 0 bases and J 5 bases, with 18 bases left between them. The germline gives CDR1 DFQATT, CDR2 SNEGSKA (reference sequence). There are 16 residues in the CDR3. For the CDR3, the DNA is TGCAGTGCTAGAGAATGGATAGGCAGCCCCGGAGATACGCAGTATTTT. Protein product: CSAREWIGSPGDTQYF.

The chain joins TRBV10-3 to TRBJ2-3; 9 bases align to TRBD1. The CDR3 sequence is 20 residues long. CDR1 is ENHRY, CDR2 SYGVKD, per germline. Trimming took 2 bases from V and 1 from J; bases not matched to a gene: 16. CDR3 in amino acids: CAISEPLRGQGSTRTDTQYF. In nucleotides, the CDR3 is TGTGCCATCAGTGAGCCCCTTCGGGGACAGGGAAGTACCCGCACAGATACGCAGTATTTT.

The chain couples TRBV28 to TRBJ2-1, with TRBD2 matching over 9 bases. CDR1 MDHEN and CDR2 SYDVKM come from the germline V gene. The V gene end was trimmed by 7 bases and the J gene end by 3 bases; junction bases not matched to a gene: 10. The CDR3 runs 16 residues. The CDR3 bases are TGTGCCAGCATCCCAGATGCTAGCGGGAACTACAATGAGCAGTTCTTC. It yields the protein CASIPDASGNYNEQFF.

This clonotype was counted a single time. A much larger clonotype is one base distant, so this may be a read error. This is likely a read error, given that the CDR3 carries no conserved phenylalanine or tryptophan at its end. This rearrangement joins TRBV24-1 to TRBJ2-7; D not certain. V was shortened by 2 bases and J by 9 bases, with 13 bases between the two germline ends. Per germline, CDR1 KGHDR and CDR2 SFDVKD. The CDR3 is made up of 13 amino acids. DNA for the CDR3: TGTGCCACCAGTGATTATGGAATGTATCCGCAGTACTCC. Its protein is CATSDYGMYPQYS.